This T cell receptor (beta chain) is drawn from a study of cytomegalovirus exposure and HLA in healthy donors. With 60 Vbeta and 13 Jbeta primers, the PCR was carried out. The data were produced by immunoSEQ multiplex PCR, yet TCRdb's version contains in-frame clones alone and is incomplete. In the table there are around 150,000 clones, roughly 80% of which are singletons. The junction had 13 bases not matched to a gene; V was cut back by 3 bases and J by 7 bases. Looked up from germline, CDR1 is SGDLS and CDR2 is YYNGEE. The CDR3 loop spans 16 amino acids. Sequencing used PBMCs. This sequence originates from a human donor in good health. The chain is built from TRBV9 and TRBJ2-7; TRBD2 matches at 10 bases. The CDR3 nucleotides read TGTGCCAGCAGCGCCACTTGGACTAGCGGTCGTTCGGAGCAGTACTTC. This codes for CASSATWTSGRSEQYF. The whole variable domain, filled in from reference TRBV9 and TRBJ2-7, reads DSGVTQTPKHLITATGQRVTLRCSPRSGDLSVYWYQQSLDQGLQFLIQYYNGEERAKGNILERFSAQQFPDLHSELNLSSLELGDSALYFCASSATWTSGRSEQYFGPGTRLTVT.